One and the same sample provided the 19 T cell receptor beta chains below, sequenced in a study of T cells in Graves' hyperthyroidism and ophthalmopathy. RNA transcripts yielded amplified TCR beta CDR3 regions. First-round RT-PCR targeting the TCR CDR3 was performed with the HTBI primer set. Each CDR3 protein gets one entry after TCRdb re-called the multiplex PCR reads with MiXCR. The table lists almost 600,000 distinct CDR3 sequences, roughly 14% of them singletons. The material sequenced was blood. These receptors came from a woman aged 25 to 39 with Graves' hyperthyroidism that later progressed to Graves' ophthalmopathy.

The chain joins TRBV3-1 to TRBJ2-7, with 10 bases fitting TRBD1. CDR1 is LGHDT and CDR2 is YNNKEL in the germline V gene (reference sequence). V trimming: 2 bases; J trimming: 6 bases; junction bases outside the gene matches: 10. The CDR3 runs to 16 residues. CDR3 bases: TGTGCCAGCAGCCAAACGGGAGGGACAGGGGATACCGAGCAGTACTTC. This codes for CASSQTGGTGDTEQYF.

This clonotype was detected many times. This chain joins TRBV6-2 or TRBV6-3 and TRBJ2-2; 10 positions agree with TRBD2. CDR3 size: 22 residues. CDR1 and CDR2 (germline): MNHEY, SVGEGT. V shed 7 bases, J shed 5 bases, and the junction held 28 bases outside the gene matches. This CDR3 is CASTFGTSGILREVWETGELFF. The CDR3 nucleotides are TGTGCCAGCACTTTCGGAACTAGCGGGATCTTGCGTGAAGTGTGGGAAACCGGGGAGCTGTTTTTT.

About this clonotype: This may arise from a read error, as a much more abundant clone is one base away. The CDR3 region has the DNA TGTGCCAGCAGCATGCAGGCGGGTAGCCCCTACGAGCAGTACTTC. Its translation: CASSMQAGSPYEQYF. J is TRBJ2-7 and V is TRBV7-2; TRBD2 is a possible D gene (5 bases). The CDR3 has 15 amino acids. V was trimmed by 5 bases and J by 2 bases, leaving 16 bases between them. Germline loops: CDR1 SGHTA, CDR2 FQGNSA.

In this sample, this clonotype turned up many times. The rearrangement links TRBV7-2 to TRBJ1-2; D gene ambiguous. Germline V gives CDR1 SGHTA, CDR2 FQGNSA. Trimming took 1 base from V and 0 from J, leaving 9 bases between them. The CDR3 consists of 15 residues. The CDR3 bases are TGTGCCAGCAGCTTAGAGGCCAGTGCTAACTATGGCTACACCTTC. It is translated as CASSLEASANYGYTF.

This clonotype has ten or more counts. The chain joins TRBV2 to TRBJ2-5; a weak D match, TRBD1 (5 bases). Germline lookup yields CDR1 SNHLY and CDR2 FYNNEI. The CDR3 consists of 13 residues. V was shortened by 6 bases and J by 4 bases, with 12 bases between the two germline ends. CDR3 coding DNA: TGTGCCAGCAGCGTACCAGGGCCAGAGACCCAGTACTTC. Protein product: CASSVPGPETQYF.

This clonotype has just a few counts. The V gene is TRBV25-1, the J gene TRBJ1-2; D remains unclear. V was pared by 7 bases and J by 1 base, with 7 bases between. Germline CDR1 is MGHDK and CDR2 is SYGVNS. The CDR3 runs to 12 residues. Here the CDR3 reads CASMSVNYGYTF. DNA for the CDR3: TGTGCCAGCATGTCAGTTAACTATGGCTACACCTTC.

In this sample, this clonotype turned up many times. J is TRBJ2-3 and V is TRBV11-2; 8 bases are a match to TRBD2. Germline V gene sequence: CDR1 SGHAT, CDR2 FQNNGV. J gave up 0 bases and V 6 bases, and 5 bases lay outside the gene matches. CDR3 length equals 15 residues. The CDR3 protein is CASRVSGASTDTQYF. In nucleotides, the CDR3 is TGTGCCAGCAGAGTTAGCGGGGCTAGCACAGATACGCAGTATTTT.

This clonotype was seen ten or more times. The V gene is TRBV30, the J gene TRBJ2-7; a possible D gene is TRBD1 (5 bases). The CDR3 contains 14 residues. Germline CDR1 is GTSNPN and CDR2 is SVGIG (reference sequence). V lost 2 bases and J 4 bases, leaving 15 bases between the germline ends. In DNA, the CDR3 is TGTGCCTGGAGTCCCCTTGGGGCGGCTTACGAGCAGTACTTC. It codes for CAWSPLGAAYEQYF.

At least ten counts were recorded for this clonotype. The chain uses TRBV28 and TRBJ1-2; 8 bases line up with TRBD1. Trimming at V came to 4 bases and at J to 7 bases, leaving 14 bases not matched to a gene. This CDR3 has 16 residues. Germline assignment: CDR1 MDHEN and CDR2 SYDVKM. CDR3 sequence reads: CASSSGQAYRPGGYTF. The CDR3 nucleotides are TGTGCCAGCAGTTCGGGACAGGCCTACCGGCCCGGTGGCTACACCTTC.

This clonotype was seen repeatedly, ten times or more. The V gene is TRBV7-8, the J gene TRBJ1-2; D is unresolved. V lost 4 bases, J lost 6 bases, and 9 bases lay in between. The CDR3 is made up of 12 amino acids. In germline, CDR1 is SGHVS, CDR2 FQNEAQ. The CDR3 spells CASSSEANGYTF. The CDR3 nucleotides read TGTGCCAGCAGCTCAGAGGCCAATGGCTACACCTTC.

The rearrangement joins TRBV20-1 to TRBJ2-1, with a weak D call TRBD2 (5 bases). Trimming took off 3 bases at V and 6 bases at J, with 15 bases between the two ends. Germline V CDR1 and CDR2: DFQATT, SNEGSKA (reference sequence). This CDR3 is 14 amino acids long. CDR3: CSARAWGVSNEQFF. As DNA, the CDR3 is TGCAGTGCTAGGGCTTGGGGAGTATCCAATGAGCAGTTCTTC.

Points on this clonotype: Being one base from a much bigger clone, this may be a read error. CDR3 region: CASNYDSYTEAFF. The CDR3 bases are TGTGCCAGCAATTACGACAGTTACACTGAAGCTTTCTTT. The genes are TRBV6-2 or TRBV6-3 and TRBJ1-1; D possibly corresponds to TRBD1 (5 bases). Germline V gives CDR1 MNHEY, CDR2 SVGEGT. The CDR3 length is 13 residues.

There are many counts of this clonotype. The rearrangement links TRBV2 to TRBJ1-6; no firm D call. The CDR3 is 15 amino acids. Germline CDR1 and CDR2: SNHLY and FYNNEI. Trimming took 6 bases from V and 0 from J, leaving 9 bases between them. The DNA of the CDR3 is TGTGCCAGCAGCCGCAGCAGCTCCTATAATTCACCCCTCCACTTT. Translation gives CASSRSSSYNSPLHF.

This clonotype was seen many times. V gene TRBV29-1 combines with J gene TRBJ1-1, with 10 bases lining up with TRBD1. V was pared by 6 bases and J by 3 bases, with 4 bases of the junction left unmatched. The CDR3 has 13 amino acids. Per germline, CDR1 SQVTM and CDR2 ANQGSEA. CDR3 nucleotide sequence: TGCAGCGTCAGGACAGGGGGGGACACTGAAGCTTTCTTT. Protein: CSVRTGGDTEAFF. The full variable domain, in which reference TRBV29-1 and TRBJ1-1 provide the parts outside the CDR3, is SAVISQKPSRDICQRGTSLTIQCQVDSQVTMMFWYRQQPGQSLTLIATANQGSEATYESGFVIDKFPISRPNLTFSTLTVSNMSPEDSSIYLCSVRTGGDTEAFFGQGTRLTVV.

This chain connects TRBV5-1 to TRBJ2-5, with 7 bases identical to TRBD1. The CDR3 loop spans 13 amino acids. The V gene end was trimmed by 3 bases and the J gene end by 5 bases; junction bases not matched to a gene: 4. Per the germline V gene, CDR1 is SGHRS and CDR2 is YFSETQ. The CDR3 DNA reads as TGCGCCAGCAGCTGGGACAGTGGCGAGACCCAGTACTTC. This codes for CASSWDSGETQYF. Full variable domain (missing parts from reference TRBV5-1 and TRBJ2-5): KAGVTQTPRYLIKTRGQQVTLSCSPISGHRSVSWYQQTPGQGLQFLFEYFSETQRNKGNFPGRFSGRQFSNSRSEMNVSTLELGDSALYLCASSWDSGETQYFGPGTRLLVL.

This clonotype was seen repeatedly, ten times or more. The chain uses TRBV5-6 and TRBJ1-1; TRBD1 might be the D (5 bases). Germline-derived CDR1 and CDR2 are SGHDT and YYEEEE. Trimming cost V 4 bases and J 5 bases, with 15 bases left between them. The CDR3 has 14 residues. The CDR3 sequence: CASSTPGGMTEAFF. In nucleotides, the CDR3 is TGTGCCAGCAGCACCCCGGGGGGTATGACTGAAGCTTTCTTT.

This clonotype has a handful of counts. The chain carries TRBV14 and TRBJ1-5; 8 nucleotides agree with TRBD1. The germline V gene has CDR1 SGHDN and CDR2 FVKESK. The V and J ends lost 4 bases and 5 bases, in that order; junction bases with no gene match: 4. The CDR3 spans 14 residues. CDR3 sequence reads: CASSPSGGYQPQHF. In DNA form, the CDR3 reads TGTGCCAGCAGCCCCTCAGGGGGCTATCAGCCCCAGCATTTT. Supplemented by reference TRBV14 and TRBJ1-5, the full variable domain reads EAGVTQFPSHSVIEKGQTVTLRCDPISGHDNLYWYRRVMGKEIKFLLHFVKESKQDESGMPNNRFLAERTGGTYSTLKVQPAELEDSGVYFCASSPSGGYQPQHFGDGTRLSIL.

This clonotype was found many times. The gene calls are TRBV27 and TRBJ1-2, with D possibly being TRBD1 (5 bases). The CDR3 has 16 residues. Germline V gene sequence: CDR1 MNHEY, CDR2 SMNVEV (reference sequence). V was trimmed by 5 bases and J by 3 bases, leaving 19 bases between them. CDR3 nucleotide sequence: TGTGCCAGCAGTATCACCCCACAGGTTTCCTACTATGGCTACACCTTC. It codes for CASSITPQVSYYGYTF.

This clonotype was seen at least ten times. The genes are TRBV7-2 and TRBJ1-1; no definite D call. V was trimmed by 5 bases and J by 4 bases, leaving 29 bases between them. This CDR3 is 19 amino acids long. Germline V lookup: CDR1 SGHTA, CDR2 FQGNSA. The CDR3 protein is CASSHPSLPGSPWGTEAFF. The DNA for the CDR3 is TGTGCCAGCAGCCACCCGTCACTTCCAGGTTCCCCGTGGGGCACTGAAGCTTTCTTT.